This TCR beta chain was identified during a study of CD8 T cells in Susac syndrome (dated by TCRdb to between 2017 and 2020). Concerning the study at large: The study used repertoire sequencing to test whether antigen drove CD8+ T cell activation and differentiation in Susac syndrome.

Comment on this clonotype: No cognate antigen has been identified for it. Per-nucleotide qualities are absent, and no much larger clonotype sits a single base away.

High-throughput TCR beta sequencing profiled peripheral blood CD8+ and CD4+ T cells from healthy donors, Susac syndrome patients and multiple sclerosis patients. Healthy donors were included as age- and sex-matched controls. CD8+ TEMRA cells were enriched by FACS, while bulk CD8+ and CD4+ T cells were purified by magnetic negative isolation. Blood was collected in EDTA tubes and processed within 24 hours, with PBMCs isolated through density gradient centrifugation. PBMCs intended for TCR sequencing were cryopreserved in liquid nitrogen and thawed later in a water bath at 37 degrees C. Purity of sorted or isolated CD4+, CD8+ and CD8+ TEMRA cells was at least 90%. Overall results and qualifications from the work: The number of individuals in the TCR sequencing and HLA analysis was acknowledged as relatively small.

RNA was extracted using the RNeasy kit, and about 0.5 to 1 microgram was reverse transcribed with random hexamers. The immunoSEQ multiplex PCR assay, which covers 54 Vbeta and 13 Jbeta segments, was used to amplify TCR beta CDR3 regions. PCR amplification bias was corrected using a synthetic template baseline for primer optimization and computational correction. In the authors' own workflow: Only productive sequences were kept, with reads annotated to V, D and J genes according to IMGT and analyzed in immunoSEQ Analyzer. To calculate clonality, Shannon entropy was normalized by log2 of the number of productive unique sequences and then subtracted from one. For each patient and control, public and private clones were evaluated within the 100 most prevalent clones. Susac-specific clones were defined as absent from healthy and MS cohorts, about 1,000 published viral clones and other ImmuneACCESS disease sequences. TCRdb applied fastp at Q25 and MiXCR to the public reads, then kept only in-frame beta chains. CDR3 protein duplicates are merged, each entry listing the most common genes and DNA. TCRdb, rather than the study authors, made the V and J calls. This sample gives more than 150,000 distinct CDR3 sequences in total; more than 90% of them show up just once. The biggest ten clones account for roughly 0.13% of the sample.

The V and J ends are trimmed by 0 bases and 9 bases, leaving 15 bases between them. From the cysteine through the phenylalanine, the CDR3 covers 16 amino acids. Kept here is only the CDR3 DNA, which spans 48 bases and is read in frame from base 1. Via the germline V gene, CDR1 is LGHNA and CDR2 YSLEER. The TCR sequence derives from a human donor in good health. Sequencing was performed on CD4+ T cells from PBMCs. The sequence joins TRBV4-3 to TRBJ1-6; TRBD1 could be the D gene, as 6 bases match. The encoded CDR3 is CASSQEHQNRVSPLHF. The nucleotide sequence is TGCGCCAGCAGCCAAGAGCACCAAAACAGGGTTTCACCCCTCCACTTT.